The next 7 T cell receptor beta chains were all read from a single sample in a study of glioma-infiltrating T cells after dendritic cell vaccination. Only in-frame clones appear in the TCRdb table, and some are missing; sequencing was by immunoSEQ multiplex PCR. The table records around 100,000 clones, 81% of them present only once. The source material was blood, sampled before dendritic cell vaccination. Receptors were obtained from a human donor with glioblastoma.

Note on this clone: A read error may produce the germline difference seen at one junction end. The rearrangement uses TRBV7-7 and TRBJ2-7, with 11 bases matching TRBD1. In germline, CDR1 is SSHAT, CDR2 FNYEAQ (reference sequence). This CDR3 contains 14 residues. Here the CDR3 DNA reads TGTGCTAGCAGCTTAGGACAGGGGGCGTACGAGCAGTACTTC. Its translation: CASSLGQGAYEQYF. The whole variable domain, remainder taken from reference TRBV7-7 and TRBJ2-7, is GAGVSQSPRYKVTKRGQDVTLRCDPISSHATLYWYQQALGQGPEFLTYFNYEAQPDKSGLPSDRFSAERPEGSISTLTIQRTEQRDSAMYRCASSLGQGAYEQYFGPGTRLTVT.

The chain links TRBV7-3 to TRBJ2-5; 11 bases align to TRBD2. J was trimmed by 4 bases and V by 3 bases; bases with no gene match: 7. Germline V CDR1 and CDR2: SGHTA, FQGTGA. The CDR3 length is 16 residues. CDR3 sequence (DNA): TGTGCCAGCAGCTTGGCTAGCGGGGGGTTGGGAGAGACCCAGTACTTC. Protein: CASSLASGGLGETQYF.

Here the CDR3 DNA reads TGTGCCAGCAGCTTAATGGGCGGGATTGGGTCCGGGGAGCTGTTTTTT. Its protein is CASSLMGGIGSGELFF. The chain has TRBV7-3 and TRBJ2-2, with D possibly being TRBD2 (6 bases). The CDR3 spans 16 residues. V was cut by 1 base and J by 6 bases, with 15 bases left in between. The germline CDR1 and CDR2 sequences are SGHTA and FQGTGA.

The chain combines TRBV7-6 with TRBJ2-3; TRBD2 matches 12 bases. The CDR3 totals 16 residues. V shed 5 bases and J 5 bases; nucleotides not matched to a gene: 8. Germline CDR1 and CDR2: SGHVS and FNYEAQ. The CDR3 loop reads CASSLRTSGEIDTQYF. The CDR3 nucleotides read TGTGCCAGCAGCCTTCGGACTAGCGGGGAGATAGATACGCAGTATTTT. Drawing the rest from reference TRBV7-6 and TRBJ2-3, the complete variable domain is GAGVSQSPRYKVTKRGQDVALRCDPISGHVSLYWYRQALGQGPEFLTYFNYEAQQDKSGLPNDRFSAERPEGSISTLTIQRTEQRDSAMYRCASSLRTSGEIDTQYFGPGTRLTVL.

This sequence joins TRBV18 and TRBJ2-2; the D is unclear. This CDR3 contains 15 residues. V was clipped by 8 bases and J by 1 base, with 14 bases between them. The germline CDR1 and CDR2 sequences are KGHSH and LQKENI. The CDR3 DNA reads TGTGCCAGCCGCCAGTTGACGGGGAACACCGGGGAGCTGTTTTTT. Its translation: CASRQLTGNTGELFF.

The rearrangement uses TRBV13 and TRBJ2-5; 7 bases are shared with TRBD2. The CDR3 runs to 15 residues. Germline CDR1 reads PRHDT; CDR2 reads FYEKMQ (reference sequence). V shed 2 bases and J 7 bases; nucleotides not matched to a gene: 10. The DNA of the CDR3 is TGTGCCAGCAGCTTACCCACCCGCTCGGGAGGGACCCAGTACTTC. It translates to CASSLPTRSGGTQYF. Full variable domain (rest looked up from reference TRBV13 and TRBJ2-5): AAGVIQSPRHLIKEKRETATLKCYPIPRHDTVYWYQQGPGQDPQFLISFYEKMQSDKGSIPDRFSAQQFSDYHSELNMSSLELGDSALYFCASSLPTRSGGTQYFGPGTRLLVL.

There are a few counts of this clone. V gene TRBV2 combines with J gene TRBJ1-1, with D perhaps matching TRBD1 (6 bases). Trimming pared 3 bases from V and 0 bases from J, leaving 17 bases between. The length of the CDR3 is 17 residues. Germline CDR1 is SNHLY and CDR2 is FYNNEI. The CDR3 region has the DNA TGTGCCAGCAGTGAGCCTCAGGACAGAGAATTGAACACTGAAGCTTTCTTT. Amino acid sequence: CASSEPQDRELNTEAFF.